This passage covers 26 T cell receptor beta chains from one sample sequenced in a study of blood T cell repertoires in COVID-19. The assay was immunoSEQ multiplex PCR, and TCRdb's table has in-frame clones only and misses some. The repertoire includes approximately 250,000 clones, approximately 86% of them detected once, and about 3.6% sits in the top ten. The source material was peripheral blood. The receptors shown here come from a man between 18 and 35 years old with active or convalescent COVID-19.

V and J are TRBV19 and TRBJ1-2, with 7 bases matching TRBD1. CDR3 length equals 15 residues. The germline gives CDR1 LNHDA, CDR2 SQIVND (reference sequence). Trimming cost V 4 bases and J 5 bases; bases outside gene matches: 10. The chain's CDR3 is CASSTGGLTGYGYTF. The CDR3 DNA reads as TGTGCCAGTAGTACCGGGGGTTTGACAGGGTATGGCTACACCTTC.

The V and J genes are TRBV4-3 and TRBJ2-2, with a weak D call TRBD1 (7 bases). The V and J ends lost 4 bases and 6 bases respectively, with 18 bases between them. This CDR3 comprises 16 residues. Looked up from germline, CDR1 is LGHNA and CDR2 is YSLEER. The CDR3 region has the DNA TGCGCCAGCAGCCCCAGGGGGGTATCAGCGTCCGGGGAGCTGTTTTTT. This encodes CASSPRGVSASGELFF.

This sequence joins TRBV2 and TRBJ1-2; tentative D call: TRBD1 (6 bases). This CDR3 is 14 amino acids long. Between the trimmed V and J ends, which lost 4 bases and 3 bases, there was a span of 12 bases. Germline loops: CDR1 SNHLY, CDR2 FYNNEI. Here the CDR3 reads CASSATGRDYGYTF. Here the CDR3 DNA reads TGTGCCAGCAGTGCCACAGGGCGGGACTATGGCTACACCTTC.

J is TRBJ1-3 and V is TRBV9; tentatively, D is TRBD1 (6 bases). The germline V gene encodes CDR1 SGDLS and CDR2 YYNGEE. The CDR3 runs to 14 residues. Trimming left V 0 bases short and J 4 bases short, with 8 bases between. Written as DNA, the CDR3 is TGTGCCAGCAGCGTAGCAGGGGTGGGAAACACCATATATTTT. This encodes CASSVAGVGNTIYF.

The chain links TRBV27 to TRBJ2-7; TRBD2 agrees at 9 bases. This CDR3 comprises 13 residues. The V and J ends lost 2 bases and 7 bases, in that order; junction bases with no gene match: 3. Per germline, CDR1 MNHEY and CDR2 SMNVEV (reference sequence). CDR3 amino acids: CASSLGTSLEQYF. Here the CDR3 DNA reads TGTGCCAGCAGTTTAGGGACTAGCTTAGAGCAGTACTTC.

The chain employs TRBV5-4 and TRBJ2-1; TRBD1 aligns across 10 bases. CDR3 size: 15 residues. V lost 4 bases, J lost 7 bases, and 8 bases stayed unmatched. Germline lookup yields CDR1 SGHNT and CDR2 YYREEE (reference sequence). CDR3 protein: CASSDGPGQGNEQFF. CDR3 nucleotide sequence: TGTGCCAGCAGCGATGGACCGGGACAGGGGAATGAGCAGTTCTTC.

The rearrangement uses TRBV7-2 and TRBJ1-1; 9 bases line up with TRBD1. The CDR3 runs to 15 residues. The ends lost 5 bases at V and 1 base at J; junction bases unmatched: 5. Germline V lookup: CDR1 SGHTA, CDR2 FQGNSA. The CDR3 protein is CASSLGDRANTEAFF. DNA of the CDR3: TGTGCCAGCAGCCTTGGGGACAGGGCGAACACTGAAGCTTTCTTT.

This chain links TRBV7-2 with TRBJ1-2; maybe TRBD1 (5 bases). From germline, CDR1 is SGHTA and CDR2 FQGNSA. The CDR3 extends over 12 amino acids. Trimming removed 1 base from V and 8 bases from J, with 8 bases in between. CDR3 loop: CASSLGRDGYTF. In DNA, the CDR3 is TGTGCCAGCAGCTTAGGGCGGGACGGCTACACCTTC.

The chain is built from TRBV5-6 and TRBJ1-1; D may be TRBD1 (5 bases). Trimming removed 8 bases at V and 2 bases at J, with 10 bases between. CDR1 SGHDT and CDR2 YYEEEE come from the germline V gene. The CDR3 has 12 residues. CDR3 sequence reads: CARETGNTEAFF. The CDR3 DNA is TGTGCCAGAGAAACAGGTAACACTGAAGCTTTCTTT.

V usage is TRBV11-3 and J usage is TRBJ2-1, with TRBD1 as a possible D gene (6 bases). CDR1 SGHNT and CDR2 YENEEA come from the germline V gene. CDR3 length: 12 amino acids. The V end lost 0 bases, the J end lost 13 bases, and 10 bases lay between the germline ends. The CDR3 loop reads CASSLDWTVQFF. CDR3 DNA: TGTGCCAGCAGCTTAGATTGGACAGTTCAGTTCTTC.

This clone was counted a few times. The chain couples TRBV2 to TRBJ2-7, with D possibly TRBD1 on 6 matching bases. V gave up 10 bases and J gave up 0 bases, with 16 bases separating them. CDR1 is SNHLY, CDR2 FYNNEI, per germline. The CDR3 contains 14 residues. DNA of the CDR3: TGTGCCACCCTGGGGGCCCCTCCCTCCTACGAGCAGTACTTC. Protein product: CATLGAPPSYEQYF.

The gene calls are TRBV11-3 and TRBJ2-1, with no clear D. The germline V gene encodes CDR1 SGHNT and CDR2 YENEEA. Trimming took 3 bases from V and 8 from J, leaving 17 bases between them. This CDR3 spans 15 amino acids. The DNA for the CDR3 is TGTGCCAGCAGCTTGGATGGGCCTCAAGCCCATGAGCAGTTCTTC. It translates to CASSLDGPQAHEQFF.

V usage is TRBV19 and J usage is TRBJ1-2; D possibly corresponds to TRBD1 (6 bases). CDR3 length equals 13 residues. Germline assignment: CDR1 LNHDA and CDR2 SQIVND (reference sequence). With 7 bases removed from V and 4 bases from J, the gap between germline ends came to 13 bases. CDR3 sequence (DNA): TGTGCCAGTACCCCGTCAGGGGTCTATGGCTACACCTTC. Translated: CASTPSGVYGYTF.

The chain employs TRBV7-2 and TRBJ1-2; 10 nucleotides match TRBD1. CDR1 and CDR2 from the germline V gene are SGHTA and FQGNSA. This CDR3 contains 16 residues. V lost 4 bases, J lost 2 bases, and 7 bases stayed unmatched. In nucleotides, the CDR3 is TGTGCCAGCAGCTCTTTGGACAGGGGGGTCAACTATGGCTACACCTTC. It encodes CASSSLDRGVNYGYTF. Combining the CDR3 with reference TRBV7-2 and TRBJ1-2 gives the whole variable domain GAGVSQSPSNKVTEKGKDVELRCDPISGHTALYWYRQSLGQGLEFLIYFQGNSAPDKSGLPSDRFSAERTGGSVSTLTIQRTQQEDSAVYLCASSSLDRGVNYGYTFGSGTRLTVV.

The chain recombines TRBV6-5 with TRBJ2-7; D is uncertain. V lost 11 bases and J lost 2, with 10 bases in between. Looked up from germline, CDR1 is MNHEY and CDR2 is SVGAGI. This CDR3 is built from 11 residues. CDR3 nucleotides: TGTGCCTGCCACTTTGCCTACGAGCAGTACTTC. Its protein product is CACHFAYEQYF.

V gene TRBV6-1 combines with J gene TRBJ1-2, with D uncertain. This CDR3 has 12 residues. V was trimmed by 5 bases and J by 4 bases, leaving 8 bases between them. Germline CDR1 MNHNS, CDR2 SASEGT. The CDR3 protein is CASSNQAYGYTF. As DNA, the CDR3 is TGTGCCAGCAGTAACCAGGCCTATGGCTACACCTTC.

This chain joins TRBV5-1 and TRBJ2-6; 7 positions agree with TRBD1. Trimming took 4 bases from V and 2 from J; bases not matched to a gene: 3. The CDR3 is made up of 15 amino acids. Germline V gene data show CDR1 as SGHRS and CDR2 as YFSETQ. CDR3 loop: CASSRQGPGANVLTF. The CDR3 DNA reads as TGCGCCAGCAGCAGACAGGGTCCTGGGGCCAACGTCCTGACTTTC.

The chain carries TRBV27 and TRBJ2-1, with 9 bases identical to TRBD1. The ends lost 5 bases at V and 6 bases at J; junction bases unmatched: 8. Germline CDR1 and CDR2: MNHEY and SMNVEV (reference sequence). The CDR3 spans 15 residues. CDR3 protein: CASSRDRGTGNEQFF. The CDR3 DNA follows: TGTGCCAGCAGTAGAGACAGGGGGACCGGCAATGAGCAGTTCTTC.

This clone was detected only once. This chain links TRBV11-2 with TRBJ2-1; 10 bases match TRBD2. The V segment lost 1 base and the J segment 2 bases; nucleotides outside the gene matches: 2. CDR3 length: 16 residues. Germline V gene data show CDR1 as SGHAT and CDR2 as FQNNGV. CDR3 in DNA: TGTGCCAGCAGCTTAGTAGCGGGGGGCACCTACAATGAGCAGTTCTTC. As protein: CASSLVAGGTYNEQFF. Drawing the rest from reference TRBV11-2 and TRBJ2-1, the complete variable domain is EAGVAQSPRYKIIEKRQSVAFWCNPISGHATLYWYQQILGQGPKLLIQFQNNGVVDDSQLPKDRFSAERLKGVDSTLKIQPAKLEDSAVYLCASSLVAGGTYNEQFFGPGTRLTVL.

The CDR3 DNA sequence: TGCGCCAGCGGATTGGACAGCCGCGGGTTTGAGCCCCAGCATTTT. Translated: CASGLDSRGFEPQHF. The V call is TRBV4-1, the J call TRBJ1-5, with TRBD1 as a possible D gene (6 bases). The CDR3 has 15 residues. Trimming took off 8 bases at V and 8 bases at J, with 22 bases between the two ends. CDR1 MGHRA and CDR2 YSYEKL come from the germline V gene.

CDR3 loop: CASSITEGEGQPQHF. CDR3 nucleotides: TGTGCCAGTAGTATAACCGAGGGAGAAGGGCAGCCCCAGCATTTT. The rearrangement links TRBV19 to TRBJ1-5, with no clear D. The CDR3 loop spans 15 amino acids. The germline V and J ends were trimmed by 2 bases and 7 bases, with 15 bases remaining between them. CDR1 LNHDA and CDR2 SQIVND come from the germline V gene (reference sequence).

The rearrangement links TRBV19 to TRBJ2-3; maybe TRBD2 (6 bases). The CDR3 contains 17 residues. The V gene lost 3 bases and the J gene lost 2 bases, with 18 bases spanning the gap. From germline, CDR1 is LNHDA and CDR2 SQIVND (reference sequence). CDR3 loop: CASSILSLGGITDTQYF. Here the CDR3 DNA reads TGTGCCAGTAGTATCTTGTCTTTGGGGGGAATCACAGATACGCAGTATTTT.

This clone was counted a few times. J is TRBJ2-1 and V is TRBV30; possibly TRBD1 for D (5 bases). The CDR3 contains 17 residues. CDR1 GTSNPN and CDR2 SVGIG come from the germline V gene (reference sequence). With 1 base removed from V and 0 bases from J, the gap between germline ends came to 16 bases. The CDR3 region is CAWSGQGAQSSYNEQFF. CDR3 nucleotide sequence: TGTGCCTGGAGTGGGCAAGGGGCGCAAAGCTCCTACAATGAGCAGTTCTTC.

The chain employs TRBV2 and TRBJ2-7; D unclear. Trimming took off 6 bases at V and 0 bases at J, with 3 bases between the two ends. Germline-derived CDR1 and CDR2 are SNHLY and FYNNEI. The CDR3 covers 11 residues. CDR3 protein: CASSVSYEQYF. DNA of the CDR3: TGTGCCAGCAGCGTCTCCTACGAGCAGTACTTC.

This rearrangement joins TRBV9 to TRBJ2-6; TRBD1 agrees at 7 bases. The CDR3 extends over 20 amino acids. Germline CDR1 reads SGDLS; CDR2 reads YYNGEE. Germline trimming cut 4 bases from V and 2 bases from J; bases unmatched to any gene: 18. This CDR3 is CASSPVGFGTEWAGANVLTF. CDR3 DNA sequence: TGTGCCAGCAGCCCTGTTGGATTCGGGACAGAGTGGGCTGGGGCCAACGTCCTGACTTTC.

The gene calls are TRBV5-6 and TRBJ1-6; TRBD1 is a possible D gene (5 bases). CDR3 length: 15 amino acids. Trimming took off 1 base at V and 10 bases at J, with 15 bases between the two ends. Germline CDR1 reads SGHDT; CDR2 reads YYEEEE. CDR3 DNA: TGTGCCAGCAGCTTGTGGGGAACAGGCGAGTCACCCCTCCACTTT. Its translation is CASSLWGTGESPLHF.